These 25 T cell receptor beta chains came from one sample sequenced in a study of response to subunit inactivated influenza vaccine. TCRdb ran MiXCR on the RT-PCR reads and lists one entry per CDR3 protein. Of a few hundred thousand distinct CDR3 sequences in the sample, about 20% were seen once. Here the sequenced sample was PBMCs from blood, taken roughly 20 months after vaccination. The origin of the receptors is a man aged 45-69 years who received an inactivated influenza vaccine.

The chain joins TRBV19 to TRBJ2-1; D is unresolved. The CDR3 totals 16 residues. Looked up from germline, CDR1 is LNHDA and CDR2 is SQIVND (reference sequence). Trimming shortened V by 0 bases and J by 7 bases, and 16 bases separated the two germline ends. This chain's CDR3 is CASSIDSWVPGNEQFF. CDR3 nucleotides: TGTGCCAGTAGTATAGATAGCTGGGTACCCGGGAATGAGCAGTTCTTC.

Many counts were recorded for this clonotype. The chain uses TRBV28 and TRBJ1-4; D is possibly TRBD1 (5 bases). This CDR3 has 16 residues. Germline assignment: CDR1 MDHEN and CDR2 SYDVKM. Trimming left V 1 base short and J 5 bases short, with 14 bases between. CDR3 loop: CASSLFGTAVNEKLFF. The CDR3 region has the DNA TGTGCCAGCAGTTTATTCGGGACGGCGGTGAATGAAAAACTGTTTTTT.

This clonotype has only a few counts. The rearrangement links TRBV28 to TRBJ2-7; a weak D match, TRBD1 (7 bases). V was pared by 2 bases and J by 2 bases, with 10 bases between. Germline V CDR1 and CDR2: MDHEN, SYDVKM. The CDR3 spans 14 residues. CDR3 bases: TGTGCCAGCAGTTTAGCGGGACAGACCTACGAGCAGTACTTC. Its translation: CASSLAGQTYEQYF.

V gene TRBV20-1 combines with J gene TRBJ2-7; possibly TRBD1 for D (7 bases). The germline V gene has CDR1 DFQATT and CDR2 SNEGSKA (reference sequence). V gave up 5 bases and J gave up 4 bases, with 15 bases separating them. The CDR3 extends over 13 amino acids. The CDR3 region has the DNA TGCAGTGCTGGTGGAGGGGGCAAATACGAGCAGTACTTC. This sequence encodes CSAGGGGKYEQYF.

The gene calls are TRBV5-1 and TRBJ1-4; D is unresolved. The CDR3 extends over 15 amino acids. Looked up from germline, CDR1 is SGHRS and CDR2 is YFSETQ. Trimming shortened V by 0 bases and J by 6 bases, and 12 bases separated the two germline ends. The CDR3 sequence is CASSLAADTDEKLFF. The CDR3 DNA reads as TGCGCCAGCAGCTTGGCCGCGGATACCGATGAAAAACTGTTTTTT.

This clonotype was observed many times. The rearrangement links TRBV5-1 to TRBJ1-5; a possible D gene is TRBD1 (6 bases). CDR3 length: 15 residues. Looked up from germline, CDR1 is SGHRS and CDR2 is YFSETQ. The V gene lost 0 bases and the J gene lost 1 base, with 8 bases spanning the gap. The CDR3 here is CASSLGGTSNQPQHF. CDR3 DNA: TGCGCCAGCAGCTTGGGCGGGACAAGCAATCAGCCCCAGCATTTT.

V is TRBV6-2 or TRBV6-3 and J is TRBJ2-7; D is unclear. The V and J ends lost 11 bases and 2 bases respectively, with 16 bases between them. The CDR3 is made up of 13 amino acids. Germline V gives CDR1 MNHEY, CDR2 SVGEGT. CDR3 bases: TGTGCCTCCTCCGATCGTTTGACCTACGAGCAGTACTTC. Translating it yields CASSDRLTYEQYF.

As regards this clonotype: At one end, the junction sequence differs from germline, possibly due to a read error. The chain uses TRBV7-9 and TRBJ1-1, with a tentative D call TRBD1 (5 bases). The germline V gene has CDR1 SEHNR and CDR2 FQNEAQ (reference sequence). The CDR3 loop spans 14 amino acids. CDR3 nucleotides: TGTGCCAGCAGCTTAGTGGGGACTTACACTGAAGCTTTATTT. Residues: CASSLVGTYTEALF.

The J gene is TRBJ2-1, the V gene TRBV4-1, with 8 bases matching TRBD1. This CDR3 is built from 15 residues. The germline CDR1 and CDR2 sequences are MGHRA and YSYEKL. J gave up 4 bases and V 2 bases, and 4 bases lay outside the gene matches. In DNA, the CDR3 is TGCGCCAGCAGCCAACGACAGGGGTTATACAATGAGCAGTTCTTC. Amino acids: CASSQRQGLYNEQFF.

This clonotype was observed at least ten times. The rearrangement uses TRBV7-2 and TRBJ1-2; TRBD1 aligns across 9 bases. The CDR3 consists of 15 residues. Germline lookup yields CDR1 SGHTA and CDR2 FQGNSA. The trim removed 4 bases at V and 2 bases at J, leaving 5 bases unmatched. In DNA form, the CDR3 reads TGTGCCAGCAGCTCCCCGGGACAGGGAAACTATGGCTACACCTTC. It is translated as CASSSPGQGNYGYTF.

The chain combines TRBV29-1 with TRBJ2-7, with D possibly TRBD1 on 6 matching bases. Germline CDR1 SQVTM, CDR2 ANQGSEA. V was shortened by 1 base and J by 8 bases, with 15 bases between the two germline ends. This CDR3 has 13 residues. DNA of the CDR3: TGCAGCGTTGAAGGACCAGGGGCGTTCCAGCAGTACTTC. Protein product: CSVEGPGAFQQYF.

The chain employs TRBV25-1 and TRBJ1-1; D might be TRBD1 (5 bases). This CDR3 is 14 amino acids long. Trimming stripped 4 bases from V and 0 bases from J, with 9 bases between. Germline-derived CDR1 and CDR2 are MGHDK and SYGVNS. The CDR3 spells CASSARGLNTEAFF. Here the CDR3 DNA reads TGTGCCAGCAGTGCTCGGGGGTTGAACACTGAAGCTTTCTTT.

The V gene is TRBV7-2, the J gene TRBJ2-7; possibly TRBD2 for D (5 bases). Trimming removed 1 base at V and 5 bases at J, with 15 bases between. Germline V gives CDR1 SGHTA, CDR2 FQGNSA. There are 15 residues in the CDR3. CDR3 DNA: TGTGCCAGCAGCTTAGAGGGCTTGAGAGGGAACGAGCAGTACTTC. Translated, it gives CASSLEGLRGNEQYF. The entire variable domain, with the rest obtained from reference TRBV7-2 and TRBJ2-7, is as follows: GAGVSQSPSNKVTEKGKDVELRCDPISGHTALYWYRQSLGQGLEFLIYFQGNSAPDKSGLPSDRFSAERTGGSVSTLTIQRTQQEDSAVYLCASSLEGLRGNEQYFGPGTRLTVT.

The table lists this clonotype with a few counts. The chain carries TRBV14 and TRBJ1-2, with D uncertain. V was clipped by 0 bases and J by 4 bases, with 9 bases between them. Germline CDR1 and CDR2: SGHDN and FVKESK. The CDR3 is made up of 14 amino acids. CDR3 protein: CASSQDSRAYGYTF. Written as DNA, the CDR3 is TGTGCCAGCAGCCAAGATAGCCGGGCCTATGGCTACACCTTC. The variable domain in full, with the rest retrieved from reference TRBV14 and TRBJ1-2, is EAGVTQFPSHSVIEKGQTVTLRCDPISGHDNLYWYRRVMGKEIKFLLHFVKESKQDESGMPNNRFLAERTGGTYSTLKVQPAELEDSGVYFCASSQDSRAYGYTFGSGTRLTVV.

The chain is built from TRBV27 and TRBJ1-2; D is unclear. V was clipped by 3 bases and J by 5 bases, with 16 bases between them. Germline V gives CDR1 MNHEY, CDR2 SMNVEV (reference sequence). The length of the CDR3 is 15 residues. The CDR3 DNA reads as TGTGCCAGCAGTTTCACGGGCAGTCCGACTTATGGCTACACCTTC. Translation gives CASSFTGSPTYGYTF.

This clonotype has just a few counts. CDR3 sequence reads: CASSLIANEKLFF. CDR3 nucleotides: TGTGCCAGCAGCTTGATCGCTAATGAAAAACTGTTTTTT. This chain connects TRBV7-6 to TRBJ1-4; no clear D. The germline V gene has CDR1 SGHVS and CDR2 FNYEAQ. The CDR3 is 13 amino acids. The V gene lost 3 bases and the J gene lost 3 bases, with 5 bases spanning the gap.

This clonotype occurred a few times. The J gene is TRBJ2-3, the V gene TRBV12-3 or TRBV12-4, with unresolved D. With 6 bases removed from V and 2 bases from J, the gap between germline ends came to 12 bases. This CDR3 is built from 14 residues. CDR3 bases: TGTGCCAGCAGCCTTAACGCTTACACAGATACGCAGTATTTT. Protein: CASSLNAYTDTQYF.

The V call is TRBV12-3 or TRBV12-4, the J call TRBJ1-6, with D uncertain. The CDR3 totals 13 residues. Trimming removed 7 bases at V and 4 bases at J, with 8 bases between. The CDR3 loop reads CASNLRYNSPLHF. In nucleotides, the CDR3 is TGTGCCAGCAACCTTCGATATAATTCACCCCTCCACTTT.

This clonotype has only a few counts. V and J are TRBV20-1 and TRBJ2-7; the D call may be TRBD1 or TRBD2 (5 bases each). The germline V gene has CDR1 DFQATT and CDR2 SNEGSKA (reference sequence). This CDR3 has 13 residues. V was pared by 4 bases and J by 1 base, with 11 bases between. CDR3: CSATAGTSYEQYF. The CDR3, as DNA: TGCAGTGCTACAGCAGGGACGTCCTACGAGCAGTACTTC.

This clonotype was picked up a small number of times. This rearrangement joins TRBV20-1 to TRBJ2-7, with 9 bases lining up with TRBD2. V lost 2 bases, J lost 4 bases, and 3 bases stayed unmatched. Germline lookup yields CDR1 DFQATT and CDR2 SNEGSKA (reference sequence). The CDR3 has 13 residues. The CDR3 loop reads CSARPSGKYEQYF. In DNA form, the CDR3 reads TGCAGTGCTAGACCTAGCGGGAAATACGAGCAGTACTTC.

The V gene is TRBV7-9, the J gene TRBJ2-3; 7 bases map to TRBD2. CDR3 length equals 16 residues. CDR1 SEHNR and CDR2 FQNEAQ come from the germline V gene (reference sequence). With V trimmed by 5 bases and J by 1 base, 9 bases remained unmatched. As DNA, the CDR3 is TGTGCCAGCAGCCCGCGTCGGCTAGCGGGCACAGATACGCAGTATTTT. Translation gives CASSPRRLAGTDTQYF.

As DNA, the CDR3 is TGCAGTGCTGGACCAGACCGTAACTATGGCTACACCTTC. Residues: CSAGPDRNYGYTF. The J gene is TRBJ1-2, the V gene TRBV20-1; no firm D call. Looked up from germline, CDR1 is DFQATT and CDR2 is SNEGSKA (reference sequence). V was cut by 5 bases and J by 1 base, with 11 bases left in between. This CDR3 comprises 13 residues.

This clonotype was counted ten times or more. The V call is TRBV29-1, the J call TRBJ2-6, with 8 bases that match TRBD1. The CDR3 sequence is 19 residues long. Germline trimming cut 5 bases from V and 2 bases from J; bases unmatched to any gene: 17. Germline V lookup: CDR1 SQVTM, CDR2 ANQGSEA. In DNA form, the CDR3 reads TGCAGCGTTCTTCTTCTAGGGTACAGGGGGAGTGCTGGGGCCAACGTCCTGACTTTC. Translation: CSVLLLGYRGSAGANVLTF. Full variable domain (missing parts from reference TRBV29-1 and TRBJ2-6): SAVISQKPSRDICQRGTSLTIQCQVDSQVTMMFWYRQQPGQSLTLIATANQGSEATYESGFVIDKFPISRPNLTFSTLTVSNMSPEDSSIYLCSVLLLGYRGSAGANVLTFGAGSRLTVL.

The J gene is TRBJ1-2, the V gene TRBV30, with D possibly TRBD1 on 6 matching bases. The CDR3 runs 16 residues. In germline, CDR1 is GTSNPN, CDR2 SVGIG (reference sequence). V gave up 3 bases and J gave up 0 bases, with 17 bases separating them. The CDR3 here is CAWSRSPGQTNYGYTF. In DNA form, the CDR3 reads TGTGCCTGGAGCAGATCACCTGGACAGACTAACTATGGCTACACCTTC.

V usage is TRBV20-1 and J usage is TRBJ2-7; D is unclear. Between the trimmed V and J ends, which lost 0 bases and 2 bases, there was a span of 11 bases. Germline lookup yields CDR1 DFQATT and CDR2 SNEGSKA (reference sequence). The CDR3 contains 14 residues. DNA of the CDR3: TGCAGTGCTAGAGATCGTGTCAAACCCTACGAGCAGTACTTC. Its protein product is CSARDRVKPYEQYF.